This T cell receptor (beta chain) comes out of a study of cytomegalovirus exposure and HLA in healthy donors. Findings and caveats of the study: Associated with cytomegalovirus, according to the listing, were 150 to 200 TCR beta chains. It is likely that the observed cluster of highly shared sequence variants was a sequencing artifact.

The V gene lost 4 bases and the J gene lost 0 bases, with 15 bases spanning the gap. The CDR3 totals 15 residues. CDR1 and CDR2 from the germline V gene are GTSNPN and SVGIG (reference sequence). A note on this clone: Its antigen is currently unknown.

PCR employed 60 Vbeta and 13 Jbeta primers. Measured with immunoSEQ multiplex PCR; TCRdb has only the in-frame clones, and not every one. The data hold about 95,000 clones, with under 85% observed a single time. The sample comprised PBMCs. The clonotype was recovered from a man aged 18 to 30 in good health and CMV-seropositive. This rearrangement joins TRBV30 to TRBJ1-2; D gene uncertain. For the CDR3, the DNA is TGTGCCTGGAACCATCAAAACAACCCTAACTATGGCTACACCTTC. Amino acids: CAWNHQNNPNYGYTF.